The 29 T cell receptor beta chains below come from one sample, sequenced in a study of CD8+ T cells in alopecia areata. cDNA reverse transcribed from extracted RNA served as the sequencing template. Produced via immunoSEQ multiplex PCR; TCRdb's table is partial and in-frame only. Of around 100,000 clones in the sample, 60% to 80% were seen once. This sample's treatment: oral pan-JAK inhibitor, 5-10 mg twice daily. Sequences were derived from CD8+ T cells sorted from blood, sampled at roughly week 45, from a patient treated with tofacitinib. The receptors were sampled from a human donor with alopecia areata.

This rearrangement joins TRBV4-3 to TRBJ1-2; D is undetermined. Looked up from germline, CDR1 is LGHNA and CDR2 is YSLEER. The CDR3 is 14 amino acids. V gave up 1 base and J gave up 4 bases, with 10 bases separating them. The DNA for the CDR3 is TGCGCCAGCAGCCAAGGTAGCGACGCCTATGGCTACACCTTC. As protein: CASSQGSDAYGYTF.

The CDR3 sequence is CASSQQNTGANVLTF. The CDR3 DNA follows: TGCGCCAGCAGCCAGCAAAACACTGGGGCCAACGTCCTGACTTTC. The V call is TRBV4-1, the J call TRBJ2-6; D remains ambiguous. This CDR3 has 15 residues. Germline V gives CDR1 MGHRA, CDR2 YSYEKL. V was cut by 3 bases and J by 2 bases, with 8 bases left in between.

Only one count was recorded for this clone. This CDR3 reads CASSPRRGGAIVGYTF. In DNA, the CDR3 is TGTGCCAGCAGCCCCCGTCGCGGGGGGGCTATCGTTGGCTACACCTTC. The chain joins TRBV14 to TRBJ1-2; D may be TRBD1 (6 bases). Germline lookup yields CDR1 SGHDN and CDR2 FVKESK. This CDR3 is built from 16 residues. V shed 4 bases and J shed 7 bases, with 22 bases lying between them.

The chain couples TRBV4-3 to TRBJ2-7; 7 bases agree with TRBD1. The CDR3 is made up of 14 amino acids. Germline V gives CDR1 LGHNA, CDR2 YSLEER. Losses at the gene ends were 2 bases for V and 2 bases for J; bases not matched to a gene: 3. The CDR3 coding sequence is TGCGCCAGCAGCCAACGACAGGGACCCTACGAGCAGTACTTC. This gives the protein CASSQRQGPYEQYF.

The chain has TRBV4-3 and TRBJ2-1; 8 bases agree with TRBD2. Germline V gives CDR1 LGHNA, CDR2 YSLEER. The CDR3 is made up of 16 amino acids. Losses at the gene ends were 2 bases for V and 4 bases for J; bases not matched to a gene: 7. The CDR3 spells CASSQRGGTQYNEQFF. The CDR3 DNA follows: TGCGCCAGCAGCCAACGGGGGGGGACTCAGTACAATGAGCAGTTCTTC.

This clone has a handful of counts. The chain couples TRBV7-8 to TRBJ1-1, with no clear D. The CDR3 covers 11 residues. The V gene lost 4 bases and the J gene lost 7 bases, with 7 bases spanning the gap. From germline, CDR1 is SGHVS and CDR2 FQNEAQ. CDR3 DNA sequence: TGTGCCAGCAGCTCCGAGGGTGAAGCTTTCTTT. Amino acid sequence: CASSSEGEAFF.

This clone appeared a few times. This chain joins TRBV4-3 and TRBJ2-7; TRBD2 matches at 8 bases. Germline V gives CDR1 LGHNA, CDR2 YSLEER. The CDR3 extends over 16 amino acids. J was trimmed by 3 bases and V by 4 bases; bases with no gene match: 11. CDR3 in amino acids: CASSPSVAGSHYEQYF. The CDR3 DNA reads as TGCGCCAGCAGCCCCTCGGTAGCGGGGAGCCACTACGAGCAGTACTTC.

The V gene is TRBV28, the J gene TRBJ2-4; the D gene is possibly TRBD2 (6 bases). The CDR3 consists of 16 residues. Trimming pared 7 bases from V and 2 bases from J, leaving 18 bases between. In germline, CDR1 is MDHEN, CDR2 SYDVKM. The CDR3 loop is CASTPLGGGPKNIQYF. Here the CDR3 DNA reads TGTGCCAGCACCCCTCTGGGGGGTGGTCCCAAAAACATTCAGTACTTC.

The chain recombines TRBV7-2 with TRBJ2-3; possibly TRBD2 for D (6 bases). There are 15 residues in the CDR3. The germline CDR1 and CDR2 sequences are SGHTA and FQGNSA. V lost 1 base and J 8 bases, leaving 16 bases between the germline ends. For the CDR3, the DNA is TGTGCCAGCAGCTTAGTCGTAGCGGAGGGAGGTACGCAGTATTTT. Translating it yields CASSLVVAEGGTQYF.

The V and J genes are TRBV5-1 and TRBJ2-3; perhaps TRBD2 as D (7 bases). Germline assignment: CDR1 SGHRS and CDR2 YFSETQ. This CDR3 is 15 amino acids long. Trimming shortened V by 2 bases and J by 6 bases, and 16 bases separated the two germline ends. This CDR3 reads CASSFVAGAEDTQYF. DNA of the CDR3: TGCGCCAGCAGCTTCGTCGCGGGGGCAGAGGATACGCAGTATTTT. The complete variable domain, with remaining parts taken from reference TRBV5-1 and TRBJ2-3, reads KAGVTQTPRYLIKTRGQQVTLSCSPISGHRSVSWYQQTPGQGLQFLFEYFSETQRNKGNFPGRFSGRQFSNSRSEMNVSTLELGDSALYLCASSFVAGAEDTQYFGPGTRLTVL.

The gene calls are TRBV13 and TRBJ2-7; D is unclear. Trimming removed 4 bases at V and 5 bases at J, with 9 bases between. The CDR3 is made up of 12 amino acids. Germline V gene lookup returns CDR1 PRHDT and CDR2 FYEKMQ (reference sequence). CDR3 sequence reads: CASSSDHHEQYF. The CDR3 coding sequence is TGTGCCAGCAGCTCAGACCACCACGAGCAGTACTTC.

The chain has TRBV9 and TRBJ2-3, with 12 bases that match TRBD2. Germline-derived CDR1 and CDR2 are SGDLS and YYNGEE. The CDR3 consists of 16 residues. Trimming removed 4 bases from V and 2 bases from J; junction bases left unmatched: 5. This chain's CDR3 is CASSPRLAGDTDTQYF. DNA for the CDR3: TGTGCCAGCAGCCCTAGACTAGCGGGGGACACAGATACGCAGTATTTT.

A single count supports this clone. The rearrangement joins TRBV7-9 to TRBJ1-1; TRBD1 agrees at 10 bases. The CDR3 loop spans 13 amino acids. V gave up 6 bases and J gave up 4 bases; unmatched junction bases: 2. Germline assignment: CDR1 SEHNR and CDR2 FQNEAQ (reference sequence). For the CDR3, the DNA is TGTGCCAGCAGGACAGGGGGCGGCACTGAAGCTTTCTTT. Protein product: CASRTGGGTEAFF.

The chain combines TRBV7-2 with TRBJ2-3, with TRBD2 identical over 10 bases. V was pared by 5 bases and J by 4 bases, with 15 bases of the junction left unmatched. The CDR3 runs 18 residues. Germline V gene data show CDR1 as SGHTA and CDR2 as FQGNSA. CDR3 in amino acids: CASSPMATSGSSADTQYF. For the CDR3, the DNA is TGTGCCAGCAGCCCGATGGCGACTAGCGGGTCAAGTGCAGATACGCAGTATTTT.

CDR3 residues: CASSQDSRGLGYGYTF. The CDR3 region has the DNA TGCGCCAGCAGCCAAGACTCTAGGGGCTTAGGCTATGGCTACACCTTC. V usage is TRBV4-3 and J usage is TRBJ1-2; D perhaps matches TRBD1 (5 bases). The V gene lost 0 bases and the J gene lost 4 bases, with 15 bases spanning the gap. Germline assignment: CDR1 LGHNA and CDR2 YSLEER. The CDR3 is 16 residues long.

This clone was observed once. V gene TRBV14 combines with J gene TRBJ2-3; possible D gene TRBD2, 5 bases. The CDR3 loop spans 15 amino acids. With 2 bases removed from V and 2 bases from J, the gap between germline ends came to 11 bases. Germline V lookup: CDR1 SGHDN, CDR2 FVKESK. The CDR3 coding sequence is TGTGCCAGCAGCCAACAAGCCCTAGCCACAGATACGCAGTATTTT. Encoded protein: CASSQQALATDTQYF.

V gene TRBV7-6 combines with J gene TRBJ2-1, with D perhaps matching TRBD2 (6 bases). The germline CDR1 and CDR2 sequences are SGHVS and FNYEAQ. CDR3 length: 17 amino acids. V was cut by 5 bases and J by 1 base, with 18 bases left in between. The DNA of the CDR3 is TGTGCCAGCAGCATACGGGACTCACAAACATCCTACAATGAGCAGTTCTTC. Encoded protein: CASSIRDSQTSYNEQFF.

This clone was counted between two and nine times. The chain joins TRBV18 to TRBJ2-1; 16 positions agree with TRBD2. Germline CDR1 and CDR2: KGHSH and LQKENI. V was pared by 2 bases and J by 9 bases, with 1 base of the junction left unmatched. This CDR3 comprises 15 residues. CDR3 loop: CASSPGTSGRVEQFF. The CDR3 DNA sequence: TGTGCCAGCTCACCAGGGACTAGCGGGAGGGTTGAGCAGTTCTTC.

The chain uses TRBV13 and TRBJ1-1; 7 bases map to TRBD1. The germline CDR1 and CDR2 sequences are PRHDT and FYEKMQ (reference sequence). The CDR3 is made up of 12 amino acids. The ends lost 4 bases at V and 10 bases at J; junction bases unmatched: 6. The DNA for the CDR3 is TGTGCCAGCAGCTCTGACAGGGTAACAGCTTTCTTT. Amino acids: CASSSDRVTAFF.

Note on this clone: The junction shows a germline mismatch at one end, possibly a read error. The chain employs TRBV4-3 and TRBJ2-7; 8 bases are a match to TRBD1. Germline assignment: CDR1 LGHNA and CDR2 YSLEER. The CDR3 sequence is 13 residues long. CDR3 DNA: TGCGCCAGCAGCCAAGAAACCAGGGGGCGCATGAACTTC. Its protein product is CASSQETRGRMNF.

This clone has only one observation. This rearrangement joins TRBV19 to TRBJ2-1; 11 bases fit TRBD1. Germline V gene data show CDR1 as LNHDA and CDR2 as SQIVND (reference sequence). The CDR3 is 14 residues long. V lost 5 bases and J lost 6; bases outside the gene matches: 3. This CDR3 reads CASSGGTGGNEQFF. CDR3 DNA sequence: TGTGCCAGTAGTGGCGGGACAGGGGGCAATGAGCAGTTCTTC. Drawing the rest from reference TRBV19 and TRBJ2-1, the complete variable domain is DGGITQSPKYLFRKEGQNVTLSCEQNLNHDAMYWYRQDPGQGLRLIYYSQIVNDFQKGDIAEGYSVSREKKESFPLTVTSAQKNPTAFYLCASSGGTGGNEQFFGPGTRLTVL.

This clone was picked up a small number of times. This rearrangement joins TRBV29-1 to TRBJ2-2; D is undetermined. Trimming removed 6 bases at V and 2 bases at J, with 10 bases between. The CDR3 consists of 13 residues. Looked up from germline, CDR1 is SQVTM and CDR2 is ANQGSEA. This CDR3 reads CSVPNPNTGELFF. The DNA for the CDR3 is TGCAGCGTCCCAAATCCAAACACCGGGGAGCTGTTTTTT.

This clone is labeled medium-sized. The genes are TRBV7-2 and TRBJ1-5, with D unclear. Trimming shortened V by 8 bases and J by 5 bases, and 16 bases separated the two germline ends. From germline, CDR1 is SGHTA and CDR2 FQGNSA. The CDR3 is 14 amino acids. In DNA, the CDR3 is TGTGCCAGCCAAGAGTGGGCAGATGATCAGCCCCAGCATTTT. This codes for CASQEWADDQPQHF. Full variable domain (outside the CDR3, taken from reference TRBV7-2 and TRBJ1-5): GAGVSQSPSNKVTEKGKDVELRCDPISGHTALYWYRQSLGQGLEFLIYFQGNSAPDKSGLPSDRFSAERTGGSVSTLTIQRTQQEDSAVYLCASQEWADDQPQHFGDGTRLSIL.

In DNA form, the CDR3 reads TGCGCCAGCAGCTTGGTTCCCGGGGAAGGGTCCTACAATGAGCAGTTCTTC. Translated: CASSLVPGEGSYNEQFF. The chain combines TRBV5-1 with TRBJ2-1; D may be TRBD2 (5 bases). The germline gives CDR1 SGHRS, CDR2 YFSETQ. This CDR3 has 17 amino acids. V lost 0 bases to trimming and J lost 1 base, with 14 bases between them.

The J gene is TRBJ2-3, the V gene TRBV6-5; TRBD2 agrees at 12 bases. Germline V gives CDR1 MNHEY, CDR2 SVGAGI. Germline trimming cut 0 bases from V and 3 bases from J; bases unmatched to any gene: 1. The CDR3 covers 16 residues. This chain's CDR3 is CASSYSTSGGTDTQYF. CDR3 DNA sequence: TGTGCCAGCAGTTACTCGACTAGCGGGGGAACAGATACGCAGTATTTT.

The sample holds one count of this clone. The rearrangement joins TRBV19 to TRBJ2-2; the D is unclear. The CDR3 loop spans 12 amino acids. V gave up 2 bases and J gave up 6 bases, with 4 bases separating them. Germline assignment: CDR1 LNHDA and CDR2 SQIVND (reference sequence). The CDR3 is CASSIYPGELFF. The CDR3 nucleotides read TGTGCCAGTAGTATATATCCCGGGGAGCTGTTTTTT.

This rearrangement joins TRBV14 to TRBJ1-4; 7 nucleotides agree with TRBD1. CDR1 and CDR2 from the germline V gene are SGHDN and FVKESK. There are 15 residues in the CDR3. The trim removed 3 bases at V and 3 bases at J, leaving 4 bases unmatched. CDR3 nucleotide sequence: TGTGCCAGCAGCCACCCGACAGGGTCTAATGAAAAACTGTTTTTT. This encodes CASSHPTGSNEKLFF.

This rearrangement joins TRBV30 to TRBJ1-1; 7 positions match TRBD1. The CDR3 is made up of 14 amino acids. The trim removed 2 bases at V and 0 bases at J, leaving 3 bases unmatched. CDR1 and CDR2 from the germline V gene are GTSNPN and SVGIG (reference sequence). The CDR3 sequence is CAWSTGTVNTEAFF. CDR3 nucleotides: TGTGCCTGGAGTACAGGGACAGTGAACACTGAAGCTTTCTTT.

This clone was seen just once. The chain carries TRBV29-1 and TRBJ2-7; the D gene is possibly TRBD1 (5 bases). The V end was cut by 6 bases, the J end by 2 bases, with 14 bases between. The CDR3 totals 13 residues. Germline CDR1 SQVTM, CDR2 ANQGSEA. DNA for the CDR3: TGCAGCGTGATAGACAGCGACGCCTACGAGCAGTACTTC. Protein sequence: CSVIDSDAYEQYF.